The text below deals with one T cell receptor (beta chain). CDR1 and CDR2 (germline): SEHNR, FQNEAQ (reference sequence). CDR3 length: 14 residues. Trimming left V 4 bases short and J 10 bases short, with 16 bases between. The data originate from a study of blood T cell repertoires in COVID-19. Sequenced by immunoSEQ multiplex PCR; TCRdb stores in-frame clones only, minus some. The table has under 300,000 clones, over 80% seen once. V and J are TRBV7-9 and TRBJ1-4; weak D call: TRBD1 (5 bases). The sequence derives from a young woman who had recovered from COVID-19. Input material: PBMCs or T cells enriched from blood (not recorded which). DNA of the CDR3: TGTGCCAGCAGCTCAGGACCGGGGGTAGGAAAACTGTTTTTT. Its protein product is CASSSGPGVGKLFF.